This T cell receptor beta chain was retrieved from a study of T cells in Graves' hyperthyroidism and ophthalmopathy. Study results and limitations: Before onset, by a median of about seven months, the model predicted ophthalmopathy. Most clonotypes expanded in thyroid above 0.001 were likewise present in blood.

As for this clonotype: Its cognate antigen is unknown.

Amplified regions were TCR beta CDR3 sequences from RNA transcripts. The primer set for the first-round RT-PCR of the TCR CDR3 was HTBI. TCRdb re-called the multiplex PCR reads with MiXCR, one entry per CDR3 protein. Of under 700,000 distinct CDR3 sequences listed, about 43% were seen once; the top ten hold about 8.2%. This CDR3 spans 15 amino acids. Germline V gene sequence: CDR1 ENHRY, CDR2 SYGVKD. V shed 4 bases and J 5 bases; nucleotides not matched to a gene: 7. These patients, aged 18 to 65, had recently diagnosed hyperthyroidism lasting under 2 months. The V and J genes are TRBV10-3 and TRBJ2-5, with TRBD1 matching 10 bases. Sequenced: peripheral blood or thyroid tissue (not recorded which). The sequence came from a young woman with Graves' hyperthyroidism. CDR3: CAISARTGGQETQYF. The CDR3 DNA reads as TGTGCCATCAGTGCAAGGACAGGGGGTCAGGAGACCCAGTACTTC.